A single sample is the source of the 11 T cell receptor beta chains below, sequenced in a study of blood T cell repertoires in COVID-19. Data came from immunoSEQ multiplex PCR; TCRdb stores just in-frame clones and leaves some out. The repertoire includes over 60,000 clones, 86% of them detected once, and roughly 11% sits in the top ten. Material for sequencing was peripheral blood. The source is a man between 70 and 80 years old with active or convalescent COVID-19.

The CDR3 nucleotides are TGTGCCAGCACCGACGGGGGGCGGTTTTACACCTTC. Protein: CASTDGGRFYTF. This rearrangement joins TRBV6-5 to TRBJ1-2; TRBD1 is a possible D gene (6 bases). The CDR3 has 12 residues. V lost 7 bases and J 11 bases, leaving 17 bases between the germline ends. In germline, CDR1 is MNHEY, CDR2 SVGAGI.

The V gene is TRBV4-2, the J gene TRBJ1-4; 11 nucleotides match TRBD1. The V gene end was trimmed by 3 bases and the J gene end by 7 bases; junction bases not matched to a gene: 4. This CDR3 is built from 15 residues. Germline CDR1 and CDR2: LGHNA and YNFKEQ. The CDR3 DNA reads TGTGCCAGCAGCCATGGACAGGGGGCGGGTGAAAAACTGTTTTTT. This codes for CASSHGQGAGEKLFF.

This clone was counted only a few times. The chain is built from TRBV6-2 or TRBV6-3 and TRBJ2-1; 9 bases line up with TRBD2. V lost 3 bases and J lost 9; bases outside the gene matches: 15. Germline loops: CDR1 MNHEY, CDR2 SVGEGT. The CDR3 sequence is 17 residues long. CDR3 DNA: TGTGCCAGCAGTTATGTTGTGCTAGCGGGAAGTGGGGGTGAGCAGTTCTTC. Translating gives CASSYVVLAGSGGEQFF.

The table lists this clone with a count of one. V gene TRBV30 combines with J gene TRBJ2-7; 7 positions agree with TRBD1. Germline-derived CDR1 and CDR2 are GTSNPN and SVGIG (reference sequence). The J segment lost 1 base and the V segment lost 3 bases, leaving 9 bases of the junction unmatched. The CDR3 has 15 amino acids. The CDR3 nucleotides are TGTGCCTGGAGGTCGGTCAGGGGGTATTCCTACGAGCAGTACTTC. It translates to CAWRSVRGYSYEQYF.

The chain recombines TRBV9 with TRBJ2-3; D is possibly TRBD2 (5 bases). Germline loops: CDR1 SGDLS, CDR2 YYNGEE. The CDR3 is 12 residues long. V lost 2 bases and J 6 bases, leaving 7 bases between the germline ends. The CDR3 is CASSVSEDTQYF. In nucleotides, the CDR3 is TGTGCCAGCAGCGTTAGCGAGGATACGCAGTATTTT.

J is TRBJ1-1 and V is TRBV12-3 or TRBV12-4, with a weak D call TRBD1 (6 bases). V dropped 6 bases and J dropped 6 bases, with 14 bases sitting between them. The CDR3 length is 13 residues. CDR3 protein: CASRRTQGSEAFF. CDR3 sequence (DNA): TGTGCCAGCAGACGGACACAGGGATCTGAAGCTTTCTTT.

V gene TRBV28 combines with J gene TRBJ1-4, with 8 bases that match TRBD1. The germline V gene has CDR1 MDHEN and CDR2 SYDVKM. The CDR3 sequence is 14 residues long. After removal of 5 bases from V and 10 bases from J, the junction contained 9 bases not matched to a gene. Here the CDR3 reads CASSPGQGWRKLFF. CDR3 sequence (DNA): TGTGCCAGCAGTCCAGGACAGGGATGGCGAAAACTGTTTTTT.

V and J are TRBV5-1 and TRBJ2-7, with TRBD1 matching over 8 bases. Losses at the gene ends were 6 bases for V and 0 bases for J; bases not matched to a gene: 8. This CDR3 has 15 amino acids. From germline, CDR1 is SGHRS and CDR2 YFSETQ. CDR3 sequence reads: CASNPDRVSSYEQYF. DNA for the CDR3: TGCGCCAGCAACCCGGACAGGGTTAGCTCCTACGAGCAGTACTTC.

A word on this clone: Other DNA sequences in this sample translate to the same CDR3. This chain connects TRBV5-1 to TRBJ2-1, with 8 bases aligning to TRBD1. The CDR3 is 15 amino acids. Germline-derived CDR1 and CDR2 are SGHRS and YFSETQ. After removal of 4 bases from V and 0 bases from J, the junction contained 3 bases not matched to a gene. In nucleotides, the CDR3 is TGCGCCAGCAGCACCGGACAGGGCTCCTACAATGAGCAGTTCTTC. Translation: CASSTGQGSYNEQFF.

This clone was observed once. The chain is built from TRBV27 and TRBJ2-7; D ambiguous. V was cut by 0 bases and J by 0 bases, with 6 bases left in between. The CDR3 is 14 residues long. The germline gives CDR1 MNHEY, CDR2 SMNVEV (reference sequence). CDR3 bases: TGTGCCAGCAGTTTATCGTATAGCTCCTACGAGCAGTACTTC. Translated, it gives CASSLSYSSYEQYF.

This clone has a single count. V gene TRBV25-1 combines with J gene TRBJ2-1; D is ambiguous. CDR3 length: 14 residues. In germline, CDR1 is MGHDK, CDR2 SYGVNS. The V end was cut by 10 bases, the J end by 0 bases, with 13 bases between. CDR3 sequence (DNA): TGTGCCACAACGTACGCGAGCTCCTACAATGAGCAGTTCTTC. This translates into CATTYASSYNEQFF.